This T cell receptor beta chain was sequenced during a study of blood T cell repertoires in COVID-19 (dated by TCRdb to between 2020 and 2021). Turning to the overall study: Samples covering the acute and convalescent phases of COVID-19 were provided by collaborators in the United States, Italy and Spain. The prospective study material was composed of cDNA or gDNA derived from T cells, B-cell-depleted T cells, or PBMCs. Subjects who had been exposed to COVID-19, were actively infected with it, or had recovered from it provided the deeply sampled blood TCRbeta repertoires that made up the dataset. The repertoires were released in a freely available public database intended as a resource for research on the immune response to SARS-CoV-2. The samples were drawn from the first 160 participants of the ongoing ImmuneRACE study and from 1,254 subjects provided by 6 global collaborators. Nearly every sample came with metadata listing a de-identified subject ID, COVID-19 status, age in years and sex. Where available, HLA class I and class II types were obtained from metadata supplied by the sample provider rather than from assay-based typing.

Participants in the prospective study were enrolled through a virtual design, were aged roughly 18 to 100 years, and lived in approximately 25 United States geographic areas. In the prospective study, cohorts were assigned on the basis of participant-reported clinical history obtained from a screening survey and a study questionnaire. For ImmuneRACE Cohort 3, a participant was defined as recovered based on two consecutive negative NP/OP PCR tests, clearance by a healthcare professional, or resolution of symptoms. In the prospective study, mobile phlebotomists collected whole blood, serum and a nasopharyngeal or oropharyngeal swab from each participant. Over an approximately two-month period, participants in the prospective study had the option of providing additional blood draws and questionnaires. Before DNA extraction, blood samples from the prospective study were shipped at room temperature or frozen.

The immunoSEQ Assay, a bias-controlled multiplex PCR, was used to amplify TCRbeta CDR3 regions from genomic DNA. Turning to the authors' computational methods: Nucleated cell counts per sample were estimated from amplification of reference gene primers within the assay. To quantify the absolute abundance of each unique TCRbeta CDR3 rearrangement, sequence reads were collapsed and filtered. For each sample, productive Simpson clonality was calculated as the square root of Simpson's diversity index over productive rearrangements. TCRdb re-hosts the immuneACCESS table, in-frame sequences only. Its copies lack some clones; in the studies checked, an unresolved V gene accounts for under half of them, and the cause for the rest is not known. The D gene and trimming were derived from the DNA, and the V and J assignments and clone size from that table. In all, the sample holds 250,000 to 300,000 clones, and 70% to 90% of those were seen once. The leading ten clones occupy around 15% of the sample.

According to the germline V gene, CDR1 reads SGDLS and CDR2 reads YYNGEE. The CDR3 measures 14 amino acids from cysteine to phenylalanine. The only DNA kept is the CDR3, 42 bases in frame from the first base. Relative to germline, V is 5 bases shorter and J is 5 bases shorter, with 14 bases between their ends. The study at large found these results: The amount of clinical and demographic metadata varied by source and participant and was provided uncurated.

About this clone itself: Its antigen is not yet known. One base away there is no much larger clone; base qualities are not given.

The receptor was isolated from a man younger than 35 who had recovered from COVID-19. This chain is built from TRBV9 and TRBJ2-1; a tentative D call is TRBD2 (5 bases match). The sequenced sample was PBMCs or T cells enriched from blood (not recorded which). The CDR3 in this case is CASRDPGLDNEQFF. The DNA reads TGTGCCAGCAGGGATCCCGGACTTGACAATGAGCAGTTCTTC.